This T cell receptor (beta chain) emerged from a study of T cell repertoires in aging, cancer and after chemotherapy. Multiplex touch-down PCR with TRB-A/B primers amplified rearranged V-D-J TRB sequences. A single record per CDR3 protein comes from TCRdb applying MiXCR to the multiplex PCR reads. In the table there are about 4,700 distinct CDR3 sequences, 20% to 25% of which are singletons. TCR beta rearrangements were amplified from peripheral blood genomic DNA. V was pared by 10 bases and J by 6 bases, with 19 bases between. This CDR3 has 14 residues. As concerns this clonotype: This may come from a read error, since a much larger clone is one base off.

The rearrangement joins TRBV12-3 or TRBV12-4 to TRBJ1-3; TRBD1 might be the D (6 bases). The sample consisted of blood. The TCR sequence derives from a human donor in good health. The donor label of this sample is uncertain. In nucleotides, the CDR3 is TGTGCCATGGCCGGGGGGGGGGCTATAAACACCATATATTTT. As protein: CAMAGGGAINTIYF.